The text below deals with one TCR beta chain. CDR3 size: 15 residues. Trimming removed 4 bases from V and 4 bases from J, with 15 bases in between. Germline assignment: CDR1 SGHRS and CDR2 YFSETQ. This specimen belongs to a study of blood T cell repertoires in COVID-19. Measured with immunoSEQ multiplex PCR; TCRdb has only the in-frame clones, and not every one. The data show over 300,000 clones, 87% seen once. Sequencing was performed on PBMCs or T cells enriched from blood (not recorded which). The gene calls are TRBV5-1 and TRBJ1-3; D perhaps matches TRBD1 (5 bases). This sequence originates from a woman in her twenties or thirties who had recovered from COVID-19. CDR3 DNA: TGCGCCAGCAGCCCCCTTCAGGGATCCGGAAACACCATATATTTT. Its translation is CASSPLQGSGNTIYF.